Following are 26 T cell receptor beta chains from one sample sequenced in a study of blood T cell repertoires in COVID-19. Measured with immunoSEQ multiplex PCR; TCRdb has only the in-frame clones, and not every one. The table has approximately 300,000 clones, 70% to 90% seen once. The specimen was PBMCs or T cells enriched from blood (not recorded which). The receptor set was obtained from a woman in her 30s who had recovered from COVID-19.

The J gene is TRBJ1-4, the V gene TRBV30; D is possibly TRBD1 (6 bases). Germline assignment: CDR1 GTSNPN and CDR2 SVGIG (reference sequence). With 1 base removed from V and 8 bases from J, the gap between germline ends came to 14 bases. The CDR3 extends over 14 amino acids. The CDR3 DNA reads as TGTGCCTGGAGTGCGGGACAAATGGCCGAAAAACTGTTTTTT. Translation gives CAWSAGQMAEKLFF.

The chain recombines TRBV27 with TRBJ1-4; a weak D match, TRBD1 (6 bases). The CDR3 is 15 amino acids. Trimming left V 5 bases short and J 7 bases short, with 17 bases between. Germline CDR1 and CDR2: MNHEY and SMNVEV (reference sequence). The CDR3 here is CASSINRVGGEKLFF. CDR3 DNA: TGTGCCAGCAGTATAAACAGGGTCGGAGGTGAAAAACTGTTTTTT.

Comment on this clone: Other DNA sequences in the sample encode the same CDR3. The rearrangement joins TRBV29-1 to TRBJ1-3; no definite D call. The V and J ends lost 5 bases and 2 bases respectively, with 4 bases between them. The CDR3 totals 11 residues. Germline V CDR1 and CDR2: SQVTM, ANQGSEA. The chain's CDR3 is CSVRAGNTIYF. The CDR3 coding sequence is TGCAGCGTTCGGGCTGGAAACACCATATATTTT.

This clone was observed a single time. The chain carries TRBV5-1 and TRBJ2-2; D unclear. The V gene lost 6 bases and the J gene lost 6 bases, with 18 bases spanning the gap. The CDR3 sequence is 15 residues long. Germline loops: CDR1 SGHRS, CDR2 YFSETQ. CDR3 loop: CASTSGSGTSGELFF. The CDR3 nucleotides are TGCGCCAGCACAAGTGGTTCGGGTACTTCCGGGGAGCTGTTTTTT.

The chain employs TRBV2 and TRBJ2-5, with TRBD2 as a possible D gene (5 bases). The CDR3 extends over 11 amino acids. From germline, CDR1 is SNHLY and CDR2 FYNNEI. V shed 7 bases and J shed 10 bases, with 13 bases lying between them. The CDR3 DNA reads TGTGCCAGCATGAGGCTTCGGGACCAGTACTTC. Translated, it gives CASMRLRDQYF.

This chain joins TRBV10-3 and TRBJ2-7; 8 positions match TRBD1. Trimming at V came to 10 bases and at J to 6 bases, leaving 11 bases not matched to a gene. CDR1 ENHRY and CDR2 SYGVKD come from the germline V gene. The CDR3 is 13 amino acids. CDR3 DNA: TGTGCCACCCAGGACAGGGTCACTGTCGAGCAGTACTTC. Translated: CATQDRVTVEQYF.

This clone was observed a handful of times. V gene TRBV7-2 combines with J gene TRBJ1-2; D unclear. Trimming stripped 0 bases from V and 5 bases from J, with 19 bases between. Germline values: CDR1 SGHTA, CDR2 FQGNSA. The CDR3 consists of 17 residues. The CDR3 region is CASSLAQRPRPGYGYTF. The CDR3 DNA reads as TGTGCCAGCAGCTTAGCGCAGCGTCCCCGGCCTGGGTATGGCTACACCTTC.

This chain joins TRBV3-1 (or the pseudogene TRBV3-2) and TRBJ2-3, with D perhaps TRBD2 (7 bases). The CDR3 consists of 16 residues. Between the trimmed V and J ends, which lost 7 bases and 2 bases, there was a span of 19 bases. From germline, CDR1 is LGHDT and CDR2 YNNKEL (reference sequence). The CDR3, as DNA: TGTGCCAGCAACACAAATCCGGGGGGCCCCACAGATACGCAGTATTTT. This translates into CASNTNPGGPTDTQYF.

V and J are TRBV3-1 (or the pseudogene TRBV3-2) and TRBJ2-1; D uncertain. This CDR3 is 11 amino acids long. Per germline, CDR1 LGHDT and CDR2 YNNKEL (reference sequence). Trimming cost V 4 bases and J 8 bases, with 6 bases left between them. This CDR3 is CASSRRDEQFF. CDR3 in DNA: TGTGCCAGCAGCCGCCGAGATGAGCAGTTCTTC.

This clone was seen only once. The chain recombines TRBV3-1 (or the pseudogene TRBV3-2) with TRBJ2-1; D is undetermined. Between the trimmed V and J ends, which lost 3 bases and 2 bases, there was a span of 11 bases. The V gene's germline CDR1 is LGHDT and CDR2 YNNKEL (reference sequence). This CDR3 is built from 15 residues. The CDR3 is CASSHIPTPYNEQFF. CDR3 coding DNA: TGTGCCAGCAGCCATATCCCAACACCCTACAATGAGCAGTTCTTC.

The J gene is TRBJ2-7, the V gene TRBV11-2; tentatively, D is TRBD1 (6 bases). The CDR3 is 15 amino acids. Germline CDR1 reads SGHAT; CDR2 reads FQNNGV. V lost 4 bases and J lost 4, with 17 bases in between. CDR3 coding DNA: TGTGCCAGCAGCTCCGCTAGGGGCAGGGGTTACGAGCAGTACTTC. This encodes CASSSARGRGYEQYF.

The rearrangement links TRBV4-3 to TRBJ2-7; 12 bases match TRBD1. The CDR3 is made up of 15 amino acids. Looked up from germline, CDR1 is LGHNA and CDR2 is YSLEER. Trimming cost V 4 bases and J 4 bases; bases outside gene matches: 5. For the CDR3, the DNA is TGCGCCAGCAGCCTCGGGACAGGGGGCTTGTACGAGCAGTACTTC. It yields the protein CASSLGTGGLYEQYF.

This chain joins TRBV18 and TRBJ1-2; TRBD1 aligns across 10 bases. The junction had 26 bases not matched to a gene; V was cut back by 6 bases and J by 7 bases. Germline V gene data show CDR1 as KGHSH and CDR2 as LQKENI. The CDR3 sequence is 20 residues long. The CDR3 sequence is CASSLKTGTGVDSGPFGYTF. The DNA of the CDR3 is TGTGCCAGCTCGCTAAAGACCGGGACAGGGGTTGATTCGGGCCCCTTTGGCTACACCTTC.

The V and J genes are TRBV9 and TRBJ1-1; TRBD1 matches at 7 bases. The CDR3 covers 14 residues. From germline, CDR1 is SGDLS and CDR2 YYNGEE. The trim removed 3 bases at V and 3 bases at J, leaving 5 bases unmatched. DNA of the CDR3: TGTGCCAGCAGCGACGGACAGGCTCACACTGAAGCTTTCTTT. Its protein is CASSDGQAHTEAFF.

The chain is built from TRBV5-1 and TRBJ2-7; TRBD2 matches 8 bases. Per germline, CDR1 SGHRS and CDR2 YFSETQ. This CDR3 is built from 14 residues. With 4 bases clipped from V and 3 bases from J, the junction kept 6 bases outside the gene matches. The CDR3 loop is CASSTGGGVYEQYF. The CDR3 region has the DNA TGCGCCAGCAGCACCGGGGGGGGTGTCTACGAGCAGTACTTC.

The chain carries TRBV7-9 and TRBJ1-2, with 7 bases that match TRBD1. Germline-derived CDR1 and CDR2 are SEHNR and FQNEAQ (reference sequence). With V trimmed by 5 bases and J by 2 bases, 5 bases remained unmatched. The CDR3 totals 14 residues. The CDR3 DNA is TGTGCCAGCAGCCCTGAGGGGGCCAACTATGGCTACACCTTC. This codes for CASSPEGANYGYTF.

The chain has TRBV10-3 and TRBJ1-1; 10 bases agree with TRBD1. The V segment lost 8 bases and the J segment 2 bases; nucleotides outside the gene matches: 2. CDR1 ENHRY and CDR2 SYGVKD come from the germline V gene. The CDR3 contains 13 residues. CDR3 nucleotide sequence: TGTGCCATCGGACAGGGGGTAAACACTGAAGCTTTCTTT. The encoded protein is CAIGQGVNTEAFF.

This sequence joins TRBV30 and TRBJ1-6; TRBD1 agrees at 7 bases. Trimming cost V 5 bases and J 10 bases; bases outside gene matches: 14. Germline V CDR1 and CDR2: GTSNPN, SVGIG (reference sequence). CDR3 size: 15 residues. DNA of the CDR3: TGTGCCTGGGGAAAACCGGGACAGCCAAGATCACCCCTCCACTTT. Encoded protein: CAWGKPGQPRSPLHF.

In DNA form, the CDR3 reads TGTGCCAGTAGTAGCGACAGGGTAGCTAACTATGGCTACACCTTC. It yields the protein CASSSDRVANYGYTF. The chain recombines TRBV19 with TRBJ1-2; 7 nucleotides align to TRBD1. The CDR3 length is 15 residues. Germline V CDR1 and CDR2: LNHDA, SQIVND (reference sequence). V shed 4 bases and J 0 bases; nucleotides not matched to a gene: 5.

The gene calls are TRBV30 and TRBJ1-1; possible D gene TRBD1, 5 bases. The CDR3 extends over 14 amino acids. Germline V gene sequence: CDR1 GTSNPN, CDR2 SVGIG (reference sequence). V lost 1 base, J lost 4 bases, and 13 bases lay in between. The CDR3 DNA reads as TGTGCCTGGAGTGGGGGGGACGGAAGCACTGAAGCTTTCTTT. It codes for CAWSGGDGSTEAFF. Full variable domain (rest looked up from reference TRBV30 and TRBJ1-1): SQTIHQWPATLVQPVGSPLSLECTVEGTSNPNLYWYRQAAGRGLQLLFYSVGIGQISSEVPQNLSASRPQDRQFILSSKKLLLSDSGFYLCAWSGGDGSTEAFFGQGTRLTVV.

V and J are TRBV19 and TRBJ1-2, with 7 bases identical to TRBD1. J gave up 6 bases and V 3 bases, and 7 bases lay outside the gene matches. This CDR3 is 14 amino acids long. Germline V CDR1 and CDR2: LNHDA, SQIVND (reference sequence). Here the CDR3 reads CASSIPTGYNGYTF. DNA of the CDR3: TGTGCCAGTAGTATCCCGACAGGGTACAATGGCTACACCTTC.

This clone was counted between two and nine times. CDR3 in amino acids: CASSTPGGYTF. CDR3 DNA sequence: TGTGCCAGCAGCACCCCGGGGGGCTACACCTTC. The V and J genes are TRBV6-5 and TRBJ1-2; D is unclear. The ends were cut back, 6 bases at V and 8 bases at J, with 10 bases in the middle. Per the germline V gene, CDR1 is MNHEY and CDR2 is SVGAGI. The length of the CDR3 is 11 residues.

This clone was detected only a few times. The V and J genes are TRBV2 and TRBJ2-7; the D is unclear. CDR1 and CDR2 from the germline V gene are SNHLY and FYNNEI. The CDR3 runs to 13 residues. V was pared by 8 bases and J by 2 bases, with 13 bases between. The CDR3 DNA is TGTGCCAGCGCTTTGGGCACTGCCTACGAGCAGTACTTC. This sequence encodes CASALGTAYEQYF. The full variable domain, completed using reference TRBV2 and TRBJ2-7, is EPEVTQTPSHQVTQMGQEVILRCVPISNHLYFYWYRQILGQKVEFLVSFYNNEISEKSEIFDDQFSVERPDGSNFTLKIRSTKLEDSAMYFCASALGTAYEQYFGPGTRLTVT.

V gene TRBV7-9 combines with J gene TRBJ1-2, with D tentatively TRBD1 (5 bases). Germline V gene sequence: CDR1 SEHNR, CDR2 FQNEAQ (reference sequence). Trimming pared 5 bases from V and 7 bases from J, leaving 17 bases between. This CDR3 region has 14 residues. CDR3 sequence (DNA): TGTGCCAGCAGCAATGGGGCCAGGCCGGGTGGCTACACCTTC. Amino acids: CASSNGARPGGYTF. Variable domain in full (rest from reference TRBV7-9 and TRBJ1-2): DTGVSQNPRHKITKRGQNVTFRCDPISEHNRLYWYRQTLGQGPEFLTYFQNEAQLEKSRLLSDRFSAERPKGSFSTLEIQRTEQGDSAMYLCASSNGARPGGYTFGSGTRLTVV.

The chain combines TRBV12-5 with TRBJ2-5, with a weak D call TRBD1 (6 bases). The CDR3 runs 13 residues. V was clipped by 2 bases and J by 7 bases, with 11 bases between them. Germline V gene data show CDR1 as LGHNT and CDR2 as FRNRAP. The CDR3 region is CASGLRGSGTQYF. CDR3 nucleotides: TGTGCTAGTGGTTTGAGGGGGTCGGGGACCCAGTACTTC.

The J gene is TRBJ1-2, the V gene TRBV5-4; 7 nucleotides match TRBD1. The junction had 2 bases not matched to a gene; V was cut back by 2 bases and J by 4 bases. The CDR3 length is 13 residues. Per the germline V gene, CDR1 is SGHNT and CDR2 is YYREEE (reference sequence). CDR3: CASSFRQGYGYTF. CDR3 DNA sequence: TGTGCCAGCAGCTTTAGACAGGGCTATGGCTACACCTTC. Full variable domain (remainder filled in from reference TRBV5-4 and TRBJ1-2): ETGVTQSPTHLIKTRGQQVTLRCSSQSGHNTVSWYQQALGQGPQFIFQYYREEENGRGNFPPRFSGLQFPNYSSELNVNALELDDSALYLCASSFRQGYGYTFGSGTRLTVV.